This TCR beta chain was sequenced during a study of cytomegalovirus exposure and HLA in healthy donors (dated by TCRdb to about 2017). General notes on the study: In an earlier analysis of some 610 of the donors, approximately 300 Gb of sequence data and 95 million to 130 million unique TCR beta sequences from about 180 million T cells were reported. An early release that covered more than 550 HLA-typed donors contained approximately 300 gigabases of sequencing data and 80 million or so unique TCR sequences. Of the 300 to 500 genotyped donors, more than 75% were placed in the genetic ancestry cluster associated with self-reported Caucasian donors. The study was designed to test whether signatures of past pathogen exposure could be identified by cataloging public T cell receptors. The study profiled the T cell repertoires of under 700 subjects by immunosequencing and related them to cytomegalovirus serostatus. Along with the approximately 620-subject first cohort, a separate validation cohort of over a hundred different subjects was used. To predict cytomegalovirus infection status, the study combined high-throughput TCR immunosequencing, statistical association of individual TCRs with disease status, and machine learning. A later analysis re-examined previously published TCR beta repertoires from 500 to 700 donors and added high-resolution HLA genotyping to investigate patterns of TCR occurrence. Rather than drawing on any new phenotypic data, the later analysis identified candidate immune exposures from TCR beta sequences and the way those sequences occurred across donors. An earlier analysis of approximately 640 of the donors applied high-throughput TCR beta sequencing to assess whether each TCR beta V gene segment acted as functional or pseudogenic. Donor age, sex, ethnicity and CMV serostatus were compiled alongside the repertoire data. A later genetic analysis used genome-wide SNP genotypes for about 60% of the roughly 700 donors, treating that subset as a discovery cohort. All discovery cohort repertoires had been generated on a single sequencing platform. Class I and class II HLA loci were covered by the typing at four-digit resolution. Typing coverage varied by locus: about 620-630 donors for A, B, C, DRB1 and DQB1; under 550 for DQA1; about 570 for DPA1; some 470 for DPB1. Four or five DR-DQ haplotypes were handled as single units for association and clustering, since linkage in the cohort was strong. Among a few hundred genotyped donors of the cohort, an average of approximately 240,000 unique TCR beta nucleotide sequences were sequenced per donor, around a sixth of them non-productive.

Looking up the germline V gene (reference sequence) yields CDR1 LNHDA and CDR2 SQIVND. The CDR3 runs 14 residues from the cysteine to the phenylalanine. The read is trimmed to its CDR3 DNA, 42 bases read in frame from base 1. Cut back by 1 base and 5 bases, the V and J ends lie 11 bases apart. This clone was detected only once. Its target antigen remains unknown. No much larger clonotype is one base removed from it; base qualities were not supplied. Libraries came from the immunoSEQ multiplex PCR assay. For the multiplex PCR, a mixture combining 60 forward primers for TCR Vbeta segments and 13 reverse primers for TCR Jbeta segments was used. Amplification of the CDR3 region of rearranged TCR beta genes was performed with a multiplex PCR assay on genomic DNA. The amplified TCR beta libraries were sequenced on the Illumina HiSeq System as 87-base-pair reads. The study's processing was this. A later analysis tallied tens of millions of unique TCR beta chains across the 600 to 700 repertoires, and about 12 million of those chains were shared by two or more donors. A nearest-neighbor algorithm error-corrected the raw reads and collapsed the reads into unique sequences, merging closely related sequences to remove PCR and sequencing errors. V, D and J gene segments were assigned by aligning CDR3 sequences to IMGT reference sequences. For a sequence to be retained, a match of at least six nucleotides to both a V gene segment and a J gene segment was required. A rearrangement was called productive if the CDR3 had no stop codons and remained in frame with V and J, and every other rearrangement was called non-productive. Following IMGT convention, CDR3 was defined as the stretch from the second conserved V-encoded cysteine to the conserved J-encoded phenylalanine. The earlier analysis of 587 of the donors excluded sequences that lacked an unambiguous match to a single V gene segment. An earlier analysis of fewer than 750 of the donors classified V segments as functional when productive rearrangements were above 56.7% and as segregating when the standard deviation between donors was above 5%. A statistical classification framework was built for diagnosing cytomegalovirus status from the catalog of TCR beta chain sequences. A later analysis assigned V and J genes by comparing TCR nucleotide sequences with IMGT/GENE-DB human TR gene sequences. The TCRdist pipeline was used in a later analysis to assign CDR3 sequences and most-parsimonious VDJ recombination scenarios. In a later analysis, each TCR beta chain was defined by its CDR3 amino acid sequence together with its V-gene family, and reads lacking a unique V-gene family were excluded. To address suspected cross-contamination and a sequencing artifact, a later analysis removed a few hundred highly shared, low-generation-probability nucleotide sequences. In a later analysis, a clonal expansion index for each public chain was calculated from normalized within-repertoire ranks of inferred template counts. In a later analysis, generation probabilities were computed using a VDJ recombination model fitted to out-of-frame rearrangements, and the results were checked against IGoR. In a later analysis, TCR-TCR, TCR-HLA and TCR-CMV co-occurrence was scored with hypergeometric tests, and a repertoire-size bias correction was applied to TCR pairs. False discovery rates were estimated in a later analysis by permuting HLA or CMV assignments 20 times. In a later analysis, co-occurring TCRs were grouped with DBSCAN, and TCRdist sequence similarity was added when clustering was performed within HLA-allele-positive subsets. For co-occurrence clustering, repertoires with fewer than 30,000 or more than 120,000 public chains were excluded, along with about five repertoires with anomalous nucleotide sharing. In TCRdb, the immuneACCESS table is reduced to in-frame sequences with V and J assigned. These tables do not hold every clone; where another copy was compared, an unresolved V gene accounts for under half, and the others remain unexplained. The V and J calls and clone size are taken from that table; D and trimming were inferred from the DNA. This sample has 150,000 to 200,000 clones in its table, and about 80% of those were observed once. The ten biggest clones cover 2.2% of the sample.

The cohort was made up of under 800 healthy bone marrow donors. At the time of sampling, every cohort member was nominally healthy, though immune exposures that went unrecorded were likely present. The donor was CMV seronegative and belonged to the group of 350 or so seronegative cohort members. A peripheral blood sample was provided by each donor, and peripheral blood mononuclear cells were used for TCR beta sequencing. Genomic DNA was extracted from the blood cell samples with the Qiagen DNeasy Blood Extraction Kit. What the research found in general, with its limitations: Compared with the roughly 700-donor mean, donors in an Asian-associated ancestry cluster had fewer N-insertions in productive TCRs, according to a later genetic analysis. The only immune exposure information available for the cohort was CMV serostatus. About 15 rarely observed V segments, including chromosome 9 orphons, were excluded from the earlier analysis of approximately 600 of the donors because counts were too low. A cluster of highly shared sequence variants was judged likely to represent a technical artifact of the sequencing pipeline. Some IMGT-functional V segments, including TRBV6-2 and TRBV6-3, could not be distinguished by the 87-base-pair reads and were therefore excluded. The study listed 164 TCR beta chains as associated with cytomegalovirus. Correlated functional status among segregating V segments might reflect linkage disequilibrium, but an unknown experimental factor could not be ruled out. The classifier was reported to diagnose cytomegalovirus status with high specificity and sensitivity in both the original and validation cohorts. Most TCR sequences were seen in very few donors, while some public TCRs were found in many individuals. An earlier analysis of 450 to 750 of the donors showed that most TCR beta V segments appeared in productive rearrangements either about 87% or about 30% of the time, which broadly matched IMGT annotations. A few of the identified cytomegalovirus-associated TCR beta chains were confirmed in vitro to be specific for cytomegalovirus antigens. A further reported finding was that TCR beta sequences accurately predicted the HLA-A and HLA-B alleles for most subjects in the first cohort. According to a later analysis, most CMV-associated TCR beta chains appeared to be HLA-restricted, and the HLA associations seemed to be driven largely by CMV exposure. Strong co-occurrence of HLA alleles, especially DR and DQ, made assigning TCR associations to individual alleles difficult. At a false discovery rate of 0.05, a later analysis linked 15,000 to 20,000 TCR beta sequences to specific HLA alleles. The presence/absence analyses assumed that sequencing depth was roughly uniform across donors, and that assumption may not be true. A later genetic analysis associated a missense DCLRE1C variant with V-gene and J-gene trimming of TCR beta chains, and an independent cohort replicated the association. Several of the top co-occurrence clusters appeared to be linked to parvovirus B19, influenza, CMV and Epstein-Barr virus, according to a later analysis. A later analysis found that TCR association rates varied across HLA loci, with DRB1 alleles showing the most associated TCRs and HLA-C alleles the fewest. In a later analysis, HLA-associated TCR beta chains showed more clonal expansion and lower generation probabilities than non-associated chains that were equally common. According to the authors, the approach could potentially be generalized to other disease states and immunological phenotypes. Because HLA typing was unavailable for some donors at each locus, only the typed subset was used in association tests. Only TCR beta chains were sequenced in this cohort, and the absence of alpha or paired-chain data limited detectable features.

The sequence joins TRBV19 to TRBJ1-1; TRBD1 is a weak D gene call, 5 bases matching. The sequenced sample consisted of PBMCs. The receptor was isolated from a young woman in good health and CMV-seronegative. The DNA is TGTGCCAGTAGTATAGCTTCCAGGGATACTGAAGCTTTCTTT. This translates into CASSIASRDTEAFF.